This TCR beta chain originates from a study of blood T cell repertoires in COVID-19. In the study overall: Samples representing acute and convalescent COVID-19 were sourced from the United States, Italy and Spain. In each case, the material was cDNA or gDNA derived from T cells, B-cell-depleted T cells, or PBMCs.

In the authors' methods: Amplification from reference gene primers served as the basis for estimated nucleated cell counts. Here immunoSEQ multiplex PCR was the method, and the copy in TCRdb shows in-frame clones only, minus some. The D gene and trimming were derived from the DNA, and the V and J assignments and clone size from that table. The data show approximately 440,000 clones, around 88% seen once. Only one count was recorded for this clone. Germline CDR1 and CDR2: MGHRA and YSYEKL. The CDR3 totals 15 residues. The V gene lost 6 bases and the J gene lost 4 bases, with 18 bases spanning the gap. J is TRBJ1-2 and V is TRBV4-1; D not resolved. Sequencing was carried out using peripheral blood. The receptor's source is a woman aged 50 to 65 with COVID-19, enrolled during active disease. The CDR3 coding sequence is TGCGCCAGCAGTCCTGACACCTCCTTCGGCTATGGCTACACCTTC. This gives the protein CASSPDTSFGYGYTF.